This passage covers 3 T cell receptor beta chains from one sample sequenced in a study of cytomegalovirus exposure and HLA in healthy donors. Vbeta (60) and Jbeta (13) primers were used in the PCR. Profiled with immunoSEQ multiplex PCR; TCRdb holds only in-frame clones, not every one. The top ten hold about 2.7% of the sample, which has 170,000 or so clones, around 75% seen once. Sequencing used PBMCs. These receptors originate from a male donor in good health and CMV-seronegative.

The rearrangement uses TRBV6-5 and TRBJ2-3; TRBD2 matches at 11 bases. In germline, CDR1 is MNHEY, CDR2 SVGAGI. This CDR3 is 16 amino acids long. V dropped 4 bases and J dropped 4; count of bases not matched to a gene: 7. CDR3 nucleotide sequence: TGTGCCAGCAGTTGGGGTAGCGGGAGGGGCGCAGATACGCAGTATTTT. Its translation: CASSWGSGRGADTQYF.

This chain links TRBV7-6 with TRBJ2-3; 7 nucleotides match TRBD2. V was clipped by 3 bases and J by 4 bases; unmatched bases: 4. The CDR3 is 14 residues long. The germline gives CDR1 SGHVS, CDR2 FNYEAQ. CDR3 in DNA: TGTGCCAGCAGCTTTGGGGGGGGGTCAGATACGCAGTATTTT. Translating it yields CASSFGGGSDTQYF.

The rearrangement uses TRBV23-1 and TRBJ1-5, with TRBD1 matching 11 bases. TRBV23-1 falls under the ORF class, with uncertain function. Trimming took 1 base from V and 5 from J; bases not matched to a gene: 16. The CDR3 spans 20 residues. The CDR3 is CASSQWGLGQGAKRDQPQHF. The CDR3 DNA reads as TGCGCCAGCAGTCAATGGGGGCTCGGACAGGGGGCTAAACGGGATCAGCCCCAGCATTTT.